This T cell receptor (beta chain) derives from a study of T cells in localized non-small cell lung cancer (dated by TCRdb to about 2020). Study-wide context: The study analyzed T cell repertoires of 200 to 300 early-stage NSCLC patients, comparing tumors and uninvolved tumor-adjacent lungs. All 250 or so NSCLC patients in the cohort were treatment-naive and had localized lung tumors that were resected. The mean age of the NSCLC patients was roughly 70 years, with about 130 men and nearly 110 women. Broader findings and caveats from the paper: Because the study design was exploratory, TCR variables were selected using unadjusted p-values without false-discovery rate correction. Because multi-region tumor sequencing was not performed, intratumor heterogeneity could not be ruled out. Of the top 100 tumor clones, a median of about 53 were detected in paired uninvolved adjacent lung; about 28 were also among that lung's top 100. Longer overall survival was associated with higher T cell density in blood, whereas shorter survival was associated with higher clonality in adjacent lung. Uninvolved tumor-adjacent lung showed the highest T cell clonality, higher than tumor, which suggests more focused antigenic responses in the adjacent lung.

Deletion took 2 bases off V and 2 bases off J, with a span of 10 bases between the germline ends. Measured from the cysteine to the phenylalanine, the CDR3 is 14 residues long. Only the CDR3 portion is preserved as DNA: 42 bases, with reading frame beginning at the first base. CDR1 and CDR2 were assigned from the germline V gene as SGHRS and YFSETQ. This clone was found once. No cognate antigen has been identified for it. Base qualities are not at hand, and no much larger clone is one base apart. TCR beta CDR3 regions were sequenced from DNA using the immunoSEQ Assay. Per the source publication's procedure: T cell density was computed as TCR beta template counts normalized to usable DNA estimated by amplifying housekeeping genes. Richness was estimated with the preseqR package, extrapolating to 400,000 templates for PBMC samples and 120,000 templates for tissue samples. Clonality was defined as one minus Pielou's evenness. Tissue-enriched TCRs were identified through differential abundance testing performed on productive amino-acid clonotypes, with a minimum total count of 5 and an alpha of 0.1. The Jaccard Index and the Morisita Overlap Index were used to measure how much the repertoires overlapped between compartments. GLIPH grouped TCR beta CDR3s together with public tetramer-defined viral CDR3s, and a viral motif had to include at least three viral sequences and also show V-gene enrichment. Sourced from immuneACCESS, this table was stored by TCRdb with only in-frame sequences that have V and J called. A share of the clones is absent; for the studies checked, an unresolved V gene accounts for under half, and the remainder has no known explanation. D and trimming were read from the DNA, whereas the V and J calls and clone size are those reported in that table. For this sample the table gives over 45,000 clones, of which roughly 86% were detected only once. Clones ranked in the top ten supply about 16% of the sample.

At diagnosis, peripheral blood, uninvolved tumor-adjacent lung and tumor were collected and stored as a combination of fresh-frozen and FFPE material. For TCR repertoire profiling, blood samples were analyzed in the form of peripheral blood mononuclear cells. Recombination linked TRBV5-1 to TRBJ1-2; no D segment can be confidently identified. This clonotype was sampled from a female donor with stage II lung adenocarcinoma. Sequenced material: PBMCs, taken before any cancer treatment. The CDR3 here reads CASSFSWENYGYTF. Here is the DNA: TGCGCCAGCAGCTTCTCATGGGAAAACTATGGCTACACCTTC. The entire variable domain, with the stretches around the CDR3 drawn from the reference TRBV5-1 and TRBJ1-2 proteins, is KAGVTQTPRYLIKTRGQQVTLSCSPISGHRSVSWYQQTPGQGLQFLFEYFSETQRNKGNFPGRFSGRQFSNSRSEMNVSTLELGDSALYLCASSFSWENYGYTFGSGTRLTVV.